A single TCR beta chain is shown here with its context. The authors' processing: Amplification from reference gene primers served as the basis for estimated nucleated cell counts. The assay was immunoSEQ multiplex PCR, and TCRdb's table has in-frame clones only and misses some. V and J calls and clone size are given by that table; D and trimming were obtained from the DNA. The table has some 74,000 clones, about 91% seen once. The sample originates from a study of blood T cell repertoires in COVID-19. Study overall: The United States, Italy and Spain were the sources of the acute and convalescent COVID-19 samples. PBMCs, B-cell-depleted T cells, or T cells provided the cDNA or gDNA that made up the material.

Sequenced input: peripheral blood. The sequence derives from a woman of 80 years or more with acute or convalescent COVID-19.

In DNA, the CDR3 is TGCGCCAGTAGTGCCAGGACGGGAGCTAACTATGGCTACACCTTC. This gives the protein CASSARTGANYGYTF. The chain has TRBV5-1 and TRBJ1-2; D gene ambiguous. This CDR3 has 15 amino acids. V shed 8 bases and J shed 0 bases, with 17 bases lying between them. CDR1 SGHRS and CDR2 YFSETQ come from the germline V gene.